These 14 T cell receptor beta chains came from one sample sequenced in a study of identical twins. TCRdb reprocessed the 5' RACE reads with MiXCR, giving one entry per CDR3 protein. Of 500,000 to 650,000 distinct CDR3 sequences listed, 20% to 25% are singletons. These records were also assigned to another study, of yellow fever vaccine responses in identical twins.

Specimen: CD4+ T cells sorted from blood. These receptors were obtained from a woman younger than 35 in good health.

This CDR3 is CSARDWGRHGTPQETQYF. The CDR3 DNA reads TGCAGTGCTAGAGATTGGGGACGCCACGGGACTCCGCAAGAGACCCAGTACTTC. V gene TRBV20-1 combines with J gene TRBJ2-5; D might be TRBD2 (6 bases). This CDR3 has 18 amino acids. V was trimmed by 0 bases and J by 2 bases, leaving 22 bases between them. The germline V gene encodes CDR1 DFQATT and CDR2 SNEGSKA (reference sequence).

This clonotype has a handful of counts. This CDR3 reads CASNGQSTDTQYF. The CDR3 coding sequence is TGTGCCAGCAATGGGCAGAGCACAGATACGCAGTATTTT. V gene TRBV10-3 combines with J gene TRBJ2-3; D unclear. Germline values: CDR1 ENHRY, CDR2 SYGVKD. The CDR3 covers 13 residues. V lost 10 bases and J lost 0, with 11 bases in between.

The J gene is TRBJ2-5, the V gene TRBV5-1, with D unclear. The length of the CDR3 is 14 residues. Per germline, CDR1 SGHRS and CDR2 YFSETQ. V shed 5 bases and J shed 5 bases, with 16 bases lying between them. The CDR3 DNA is TGCGCCAGCAGTTCCCCGGCGGCAGCCGAGACCCAGTACTTC. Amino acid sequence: CASSSPAAAETQYF.

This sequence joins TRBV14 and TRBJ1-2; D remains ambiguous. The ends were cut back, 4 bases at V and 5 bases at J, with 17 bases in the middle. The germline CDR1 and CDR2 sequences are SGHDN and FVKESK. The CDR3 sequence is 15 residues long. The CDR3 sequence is CASSPRASSQYGYTF. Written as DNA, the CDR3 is TGTGCCAGCAGCCCTCGGGCCTCTTCCCAGTATGGCTACACCTTC. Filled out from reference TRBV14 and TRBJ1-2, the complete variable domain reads EAGVTQFPSHSVIEKGQTVTLRCDPISGHDNLYWYRRVMGKEIKFLLHFVKESKQDESGMPNNRFLAERTGGTYSTLKVQPAELEDSGVYFCASSPRASSQYGYTFGSGTRLTVV.

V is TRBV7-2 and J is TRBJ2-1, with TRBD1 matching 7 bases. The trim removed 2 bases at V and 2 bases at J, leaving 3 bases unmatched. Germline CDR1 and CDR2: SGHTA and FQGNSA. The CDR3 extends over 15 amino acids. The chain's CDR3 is CASSLTGAPYNEQFF. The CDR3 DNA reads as TGTGCCAGCAGCTTAACAGGGGCCCCCTACAATGAGCAGTTCTTC.

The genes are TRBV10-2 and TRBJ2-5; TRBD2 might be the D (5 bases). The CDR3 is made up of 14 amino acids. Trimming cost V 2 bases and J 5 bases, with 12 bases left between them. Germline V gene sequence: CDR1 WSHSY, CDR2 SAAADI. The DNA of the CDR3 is TGCGCCAGCAGTGAGGGCGGGCGGAGGGAGACCCAGTACTTC. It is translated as CASSEGGRRETQYF.

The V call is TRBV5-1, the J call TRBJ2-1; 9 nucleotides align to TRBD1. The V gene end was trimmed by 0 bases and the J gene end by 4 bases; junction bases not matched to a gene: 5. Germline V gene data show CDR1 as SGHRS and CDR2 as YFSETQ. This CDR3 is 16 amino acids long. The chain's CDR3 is CASSLGQGVSYNEQFF. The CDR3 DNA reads TGCGCCAGCAGCTTGGGACAGGGGGTTTCTTACAATGAGCAGTTCTTC.

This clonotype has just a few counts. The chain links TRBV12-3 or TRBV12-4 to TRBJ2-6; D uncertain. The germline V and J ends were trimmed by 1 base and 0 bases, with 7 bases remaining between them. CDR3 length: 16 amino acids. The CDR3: CASSLGTVSGANVLTF. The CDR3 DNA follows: TGTGCCAGCAGTTTAGGAACAGTCTCTGGGGCCAACGTCCTGACTTTC.

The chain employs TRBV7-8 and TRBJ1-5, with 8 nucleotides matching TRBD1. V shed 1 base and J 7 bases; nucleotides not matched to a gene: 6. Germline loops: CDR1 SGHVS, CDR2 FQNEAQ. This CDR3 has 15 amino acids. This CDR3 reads CASSLEGTGGQPQHF. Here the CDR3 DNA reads TGTGCCAGCAGCTTAGAGGGGACAGGCGGACAGCCCCAGCATTTT.

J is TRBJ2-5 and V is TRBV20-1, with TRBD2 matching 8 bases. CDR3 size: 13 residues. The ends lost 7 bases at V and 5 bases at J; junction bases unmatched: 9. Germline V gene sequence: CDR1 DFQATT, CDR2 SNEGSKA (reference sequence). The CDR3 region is CSGVGTSVETQYF. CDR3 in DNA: TGCAGTGGGGTGGGGACTAGTGTTGAGACCCAGTACTTC.

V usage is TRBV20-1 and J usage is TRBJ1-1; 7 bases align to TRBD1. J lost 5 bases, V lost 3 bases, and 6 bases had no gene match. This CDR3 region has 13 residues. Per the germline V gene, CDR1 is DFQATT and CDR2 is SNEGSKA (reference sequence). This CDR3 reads CSARVRQGTEAFF. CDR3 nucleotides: TGCAGTGCTAGGGTTAGACAGGGAACTGAAGCTTTCTTT.

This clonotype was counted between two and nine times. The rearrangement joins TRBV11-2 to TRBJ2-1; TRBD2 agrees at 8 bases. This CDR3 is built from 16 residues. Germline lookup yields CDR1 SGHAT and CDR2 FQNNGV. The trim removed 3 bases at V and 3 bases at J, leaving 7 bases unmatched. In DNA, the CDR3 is TGTGCCAGCAGCTTCTTTGGTAGCGGGGTCTACAATGAGCAGTTCTTC. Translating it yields CASSFFGSGVYNEQFF.

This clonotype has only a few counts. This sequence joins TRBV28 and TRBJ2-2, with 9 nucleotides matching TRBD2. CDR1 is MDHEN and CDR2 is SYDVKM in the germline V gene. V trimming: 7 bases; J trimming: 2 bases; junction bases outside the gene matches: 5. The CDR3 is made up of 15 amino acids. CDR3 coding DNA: TGTGCCAGCACTAGCGGGGCCCCCAACACCGGGGAGCTGTTTTTT. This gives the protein CASTSGAPNTGELFF.

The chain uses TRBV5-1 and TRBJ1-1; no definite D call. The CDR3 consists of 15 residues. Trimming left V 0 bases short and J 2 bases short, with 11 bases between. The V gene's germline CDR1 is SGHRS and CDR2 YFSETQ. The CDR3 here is CASSLATELNTEAFF. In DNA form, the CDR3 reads TGCGCCAGCAGCTTGGCCACAGAACTTAACACTGAAGCTTTCTTT.